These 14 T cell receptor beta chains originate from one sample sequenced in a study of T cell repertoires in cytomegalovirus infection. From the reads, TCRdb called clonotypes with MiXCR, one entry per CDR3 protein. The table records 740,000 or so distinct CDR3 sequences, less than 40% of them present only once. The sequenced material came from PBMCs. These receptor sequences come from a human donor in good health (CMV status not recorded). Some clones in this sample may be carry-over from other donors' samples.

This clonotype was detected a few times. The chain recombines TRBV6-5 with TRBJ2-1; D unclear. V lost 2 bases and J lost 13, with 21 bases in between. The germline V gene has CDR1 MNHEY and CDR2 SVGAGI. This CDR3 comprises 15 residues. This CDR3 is CASSYGQAAPSPQFF. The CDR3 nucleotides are TGTGCCAGCAGTTACGGTCAGGCGGCGCCCTCACCCCAGTTCTTC.

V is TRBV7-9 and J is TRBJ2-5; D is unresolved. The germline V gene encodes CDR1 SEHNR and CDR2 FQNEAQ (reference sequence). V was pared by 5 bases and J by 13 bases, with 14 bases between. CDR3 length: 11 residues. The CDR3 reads CASSPSVDAYF. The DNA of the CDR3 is TGTGCCAGCAGCCCCTCGGTGGACGCGTACTTC.

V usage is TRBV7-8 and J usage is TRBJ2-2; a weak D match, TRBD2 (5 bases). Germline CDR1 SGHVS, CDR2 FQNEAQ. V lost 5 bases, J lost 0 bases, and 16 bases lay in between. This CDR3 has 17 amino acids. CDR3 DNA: TGTGCCAGCAGCCCCGAAAGGAGCGGCGCGAACACCGGGGAGCTGTTTTTT. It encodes CASSPERSGANTGELFF.

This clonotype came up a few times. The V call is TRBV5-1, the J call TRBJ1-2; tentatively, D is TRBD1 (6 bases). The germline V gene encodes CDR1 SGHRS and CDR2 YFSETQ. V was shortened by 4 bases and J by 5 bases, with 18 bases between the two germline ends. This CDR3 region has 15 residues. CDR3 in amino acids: CASSPDAGADYGYTF. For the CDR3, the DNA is TGCGCCAGCAGCCCGGACGCGGGGGCGGATTATGGCTACACCTTC.

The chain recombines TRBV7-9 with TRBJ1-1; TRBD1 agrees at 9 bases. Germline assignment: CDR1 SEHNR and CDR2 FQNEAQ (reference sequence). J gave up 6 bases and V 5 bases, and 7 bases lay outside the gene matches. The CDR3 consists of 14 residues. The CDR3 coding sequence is TGTGCCAGCAGCAATCGACAGGGGGGCGCTGAAGCTTTCTTT. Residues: CASSNRQGGAEAFF.

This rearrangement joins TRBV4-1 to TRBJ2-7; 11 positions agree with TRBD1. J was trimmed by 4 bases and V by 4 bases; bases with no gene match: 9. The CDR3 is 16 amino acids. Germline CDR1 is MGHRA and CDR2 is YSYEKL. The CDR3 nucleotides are TGCGCCAGCAGCCTGATAACTGGACAGGGGGCTTACGAGCAGTACTTC. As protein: CASSLITGQGAYEQYF.

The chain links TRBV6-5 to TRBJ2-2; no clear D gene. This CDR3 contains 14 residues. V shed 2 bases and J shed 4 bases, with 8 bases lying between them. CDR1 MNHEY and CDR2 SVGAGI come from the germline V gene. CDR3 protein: CASSYAPATGELFF. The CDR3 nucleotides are TGTGCCAGCAGTTACGCTCCGGCCACCGGGGAGCTGTTTTTT.

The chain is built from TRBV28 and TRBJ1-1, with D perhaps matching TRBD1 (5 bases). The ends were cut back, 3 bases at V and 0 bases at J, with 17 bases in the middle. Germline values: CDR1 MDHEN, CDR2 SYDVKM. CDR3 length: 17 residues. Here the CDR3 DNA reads TGTGCCAGCAGTTTGATCGGCCACAGGACCATGAACACTGAAGCTTTCTTT. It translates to CASSLIGHRTMNTEAFF.

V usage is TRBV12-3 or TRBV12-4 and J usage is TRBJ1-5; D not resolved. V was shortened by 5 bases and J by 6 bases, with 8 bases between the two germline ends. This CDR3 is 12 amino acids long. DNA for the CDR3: TGTGCCAGCAGTCGCAAAGGTCAGCCCCAGCATTTT. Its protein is CASSRKGQPQHF.

The CDR3 coding sequence is TGTGCCAGCAGTTTAATTGGGGGAGCCAAAAACATTCAGTACTTC. Translating gives CASSLIGGAKNIQYF. The gene calls are TRBV28 and TRBJ2-4; D may be TRBD1 or TRBD2 (5 bases each). The CDR3 is 15 residues long. The ends were cut back, 2 bases at V and 0 bases at J, with 8 bases in the middle. Germline CDR1 and CDR2: MDHEN and SYDVKM.

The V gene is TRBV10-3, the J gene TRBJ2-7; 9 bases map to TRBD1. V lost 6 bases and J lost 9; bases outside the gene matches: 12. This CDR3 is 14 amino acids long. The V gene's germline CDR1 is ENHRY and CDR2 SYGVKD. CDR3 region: CAIRDPGQGLWQYF. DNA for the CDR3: TGTGCCATCAGGGACCCGGGACAGGGTCTCTGGCAGTACTTC.

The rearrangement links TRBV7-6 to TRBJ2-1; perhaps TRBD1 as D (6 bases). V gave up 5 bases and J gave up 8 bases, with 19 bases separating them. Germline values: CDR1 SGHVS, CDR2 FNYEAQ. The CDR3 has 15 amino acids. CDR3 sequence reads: CASSPWTDQRDEQFF. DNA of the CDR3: TGTGCCAGCAGCCCGTGGACAGACCAAAGGGATGAGCAGTTCTTC.

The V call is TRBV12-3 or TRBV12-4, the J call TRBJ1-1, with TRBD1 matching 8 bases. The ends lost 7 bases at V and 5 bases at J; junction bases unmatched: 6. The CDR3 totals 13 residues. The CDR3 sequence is CASTQGAGTEAFF. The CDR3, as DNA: TGTGCCAGCACTCAGGGGGCTGGTACTGAAGCTTTCTTT.

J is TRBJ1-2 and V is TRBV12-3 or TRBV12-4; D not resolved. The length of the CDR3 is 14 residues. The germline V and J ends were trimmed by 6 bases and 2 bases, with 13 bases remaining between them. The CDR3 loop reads CASRRLQINYGYTF. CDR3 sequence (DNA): TGTGCCAGCAGGCGGTTACAGATCAACTATGGCTACACCTTC.